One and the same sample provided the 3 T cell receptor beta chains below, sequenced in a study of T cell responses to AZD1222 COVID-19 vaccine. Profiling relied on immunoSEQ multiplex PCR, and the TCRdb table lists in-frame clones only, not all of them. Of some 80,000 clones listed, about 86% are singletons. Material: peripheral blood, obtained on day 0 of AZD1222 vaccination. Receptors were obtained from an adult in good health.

The CDR3 reads CASRTSGRYTDTQYF. In DNA, the CDR3 is TGTGCCAGCAGGACTAGCGGGAGGTACACAGATACGCAGTATTTT. The chain employs TRBV10-3 and TRBJ2-3, with TRBD2 matching 14 bases. CDR1 ENHRY and CDR2 SYGVKD come from the germline V gene. The CDR3 is 15 residues long. V gave up 10 bases and J gave up 2 bases; unmatched junction bases: 5.

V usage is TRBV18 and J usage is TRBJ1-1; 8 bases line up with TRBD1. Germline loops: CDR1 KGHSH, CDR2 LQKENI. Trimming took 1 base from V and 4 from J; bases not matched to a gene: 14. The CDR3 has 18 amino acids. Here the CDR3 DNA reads TGTGCCAGCTCACCACAGGTCGGGCCAGGGGGCATCATCACTGAAGCTTTCTTT. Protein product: CASSPQVGPGGIITEAFF. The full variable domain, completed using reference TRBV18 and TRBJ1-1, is NAGVMQNPRHLVRRRGQEARLRCSPMKGHSHVYWYRQLPEEGLKFMVYLQKENIIDESGMPKERFSAEFPKEGPSILRIQQVVRGDSAAYFCASSPQVGPGGIITEAFFGQGTRLTVV.

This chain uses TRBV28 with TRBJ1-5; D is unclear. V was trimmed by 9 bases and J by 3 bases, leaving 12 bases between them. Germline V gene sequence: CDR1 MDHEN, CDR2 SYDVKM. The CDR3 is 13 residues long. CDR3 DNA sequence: TGTGCCAGTCAAGGGCAGATCAATCAGCCCCAGCATTTT. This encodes CASQGQINQPQHF.